Listed below are T cell receptor beta chains from one sample, sequenced in a study of T cell changes during pregnancy in multiple sclerosis. Assay used: immunoSEQ multiplex PCR; TCRdb lists only in-frame clones, some missing. Among 40,000 to 45,000 clones, 80% to 90% were seen once, and the ten largest hold roughly 1.1%. Here the sequenced sample was CD4+ T cells from peripheral blood mononuclear cells, taken in the first trimester of pregnancy. These receptor sequences come from a female donor with multiple sclerosis, enrolled in a pregnancy study. The CDR3 runs from the conserved cysteine through the conserved F or W. The D gene is left open where the match is weak. The listing skips clone size in some rows; elsewhere it reads once, few, many or a size class.

TRBJ1-4,.,TRBV2,.,TGTGCCAGCACTCTATCGGGGAAGGGTAATGAAAAACTGTTTTTT,CASTLSGKGNEKLFF
TRBJ1-2,.,TRBV19,.,TGTGCCAGTAGTATCCGGCCAACAAGATCATGGGAGGGCTACACCTTC,CASSIRPTRSWEGYTF
TRBJ2-7,few,TRBV10-1,TRBD1,TGCGCCAGCAGTGAAACTTGGTTGGGGACAGGAGGCTACGAGCAGTACTTC,CASSETWLGTGGYEQYF
TRBJ1-5,.,TRBV21-1,.,TGTGCCAGCAGAATGACAAAGGCAGGTCAGCCCCAGCATTTT,CASRMTKAGQPQHF
TRBJ1-4,.,TRBV5-1,TRBD1,TGCGCCAGCAGCTTGAACAGGGGGATTGCAACTAATGAAAAACTGTTTTTT,CASSLNRGIATNEKLFF
TRBJ2-4,.,TRBV18,.,TGTGCCAGCTCACCGCGGTCAGGGACCAAAAACATTCAGTACTTC,CASSPRSGTKNIQYF
TRBJ1-3,.,TRBV4-1,TRBD1,TGCGCCAGCAGCCAGGAACAGGGGGCTGGAAACACCATATATTTT,CASSQEQGAGNTIYF
TRBJ2-7,.,TRBV10-3,.,TGTGCCATCAGTGAGGGACTCGAGCAGTACTTC,CAISEGLEQYF
TRBJ1-1,.,TRBV28,.,TGTGCCAGCAGTTTAGTGGCACCGAACACTGAAGCTTTCTTT,CASSLVAPNTEAFF
TRBJ2-7,.,TRBV4-3,TRBD2,TGCGCCAGCAGCCAAGGGTGGGCTAGCGGGAGTTACGAGCAGTACTTC,CASSQGWASGSYEQYF
TRBJ2-5,.,TRBV2,TRBD2,TGTGCCAGCAGCCCAGGACTAGCGGGAGATCGGGAGACCCAGTACTTC,CASSPGLAGDRETQYF
TRBJ1-1,.,TRBV5-4,.,TGTGCCAGCAGCTTGCTAGGGGAGGGGAACACTGAAGCTTTCTTT,CASSLLGEGNTEAFF
TRBJ1-3,.,TRBV10-2,TRBD1,TGCGCCAGCAGACCTGGACAGGGCTCTGGAAACACCATATATTTT,CASRPGQGSGNTIYF
TRBJ1-3,.,TRBV5-1,.,TGCGCCAGCAGCTTGGCGGGACAACTCTCTGGAAACACCATATATTTT,CASSLAGQLSGNTIYF
TRBJ1-5,.,TRBV19,.,TGTGCCAGTAGTAAGGAGAGGCGCAATCAGCCCCAGCATTTT,CASSKERRNQPQHF
TRBJ2-7,.,TRBV28,TRBD2,TGTGCCAGCAGGACGGGACTAGCGGGTCCCTACGAGCAGTACTTC,CASRTGLAGPYEQYF
TRBJ2-1,few,TRBV2,TRBD2,TGTGCCAGCAGTGAAGCTGCCGGGAGGACAAACAATGAGCAGTTCTTC,CASSEAAGRTNNEQFF
TRBJ1-1,.,TRBV7-9,.,TGTGCCAGCAGCCTAACAGGGATTAACACTGAAGCTTTCTTT,CASSLTGINTEAFF
TRBJ2-7,.,TRBV18,TRBD1,TGTGCCAGCACCCCATCCGGGACAGTCTCCTACGAGCAGTACTTC,CASTPSGTVSYEQYF
TRBJ1-2,.,TRBV7-2,.,TGTGCCAGCAGCTACTCACCAGGGGACCCAGATGGCTACACCTTC,CASSYSPGDPDGYTF
TRBJ2-1,.,TRBV9,.,TGTGCCAGCAGCGTTAGGGACTTCGTCAATGAGCAGTTCTTC,CASSVRDFVNEQFF
TRBJ2-7,few,TRBV2,TRBD2,TGTGCCAGCAGTAGGACTAGCGGGAGGAGGTCCTACGAGCAGTACTTC,CASSRTSGRRSYEQYF
TRBJ2-5,.,TRBV4-3,.,TGCGCCAGCAGCCAAGTGACCAGGGAATTCGGGACCCAGTACTTC,CASSQVTREFGTQYF
TRBJ1-1,.,TRBV5-1,.,TGCGCCAGCAGCGAAGCTGACAGCGTAAGTGAAGCTTTCTTT,CASSEADSVSEAFF
TRBJ2-3,.,TRBV30,TRBD2,TGTGCCTGGAGGGCGGGAGATTCTAGCACAGATACGCAGTATTTT,CAWRAGDSSTDTQYF
TRBJ2-3,.,TRBV6-1,.,TGTGCCAGCGGACTGAGAAAAGATACGCAGTATTTT,CASGLRKDTQYF
TRBJ2-2,.,TRBV18,TRBD1,TGTGCCAGCTCACCTGGGACAGGGGTGCCTAACACCGGGGAGCTGTTTTTT,CASSPGTGVPNTGELFF
TRBJ2-3,.,TRBV18,.,TGTGCCAGCTCACCCTTAGCGGACCACACAGATACGCAGTATTTT,CASSPLADHTDTQYF
TRBJ2-7,.,TRBV11-3,TRBD2,TGTGCCAGCAGCTTAGAGAGCGGGGGCTACGAGCAGTACTTC,CASSLESGGYEQYF
TRBJ1-2,.,TRBV30,TRBD1,TGTGCCTGGAGTGTGCCGGGACAGGGGGGGGGCTACACCTTC,CAWSVPGQGGGYTF
TRBJ2-3,.,TRBV7-2,TRBD2,TGTGCCAGCAGCTTACCCGGGACTAGCGGTTTCCTACATTTT,CASSLPGTSGFLHF
TRBJ2-7,.,TRBV11-2,TRBD2,TGTGCCAGCAGACACCCCCGGACTAGCGGACCCTACGAGCAGTACTTC,CASRHPRTSGPYEQYF
TRBJ1-2,few,TRBV19,.,TGTGCCAGTACCCTGGGACTAGGCTATGGCTACACCTTC,CASTLGLGYGYTF
TRBJ2-7,.,TRBV28,TRBD2,TGTGCCAGCAGTTTATGGGGGGGGAGGTACGAGCAGTACTTC,CASSLWGGRYEQYF
TRBJ2-7,.,TRBV10-3,.,TGTGCCATCAGTGCCGGGAGAACCTACGAGCAGTACTTC,CAISAGRTYEQYF
TRBJ2-7,.,TRBV1,.,TGCACCAGCGGCCTTAGCGGGAAAGGCCGGCGCGAGCAGTACTTC,CTSGLSGKGRREQYF
TRBJ2-3,.,TRBV5-6,.,TGTGCCAGCAGCTTGGGTCGGGGAACTAGCACAGATACGCAGTATTTT,CASSLGRGTSTDTQYF
TRBJ2-3,.,TRBV4-1,.,TGCGCCAGCAGCCAAGACCAGCGCTCCACAGATACGCAGTATTTT,CASSQDQRSTDTQYF
TRBJ2-1,.,TRBV28,TRBD2,TGTGCCAGCAGTGGGGCTAGCGGGAGTCGGGCGTTCTTC,CASSGASGSRAFF
TRBJ2-5,.,TRBV5-4,TRBD2,TGTGCCAGTGCCCCGGGAGGCCAAGAGACCCAGTACTTC,CASAPGGQETQYF
TRBJ2-2,.,TRBV5-6,TRBD1,TGTGCCAGCAGCGCAGGACAGGGGCAGTACACCGGGGAGCTGTTTTTT,CASSAGQGQYTGELFF
TRBJ2-5,.,TRBV27,.,TGTGCCAGCAGTTGGGCAGGGGTTGAGACCCAGTACTTC,CASSWAGVETQYF
TRBJ1-3,once,TRBV30,.,TGTGCCTGGAGCTTAGGAGGCACCCACTCTGGAAACACCATATATTTT,CAWSLGGTHSGNTIYF
TRBJ2-1,.,TRBV2,TRBD2,TGTGCCAGCAGTGCCCCTAGCGGGAGGGCCAATGAGCAGTTCTTC,CASSAPSGRANEQFF
TRBJ2-7,.,TRBV27,.,TGTGCCAGCAGTTCCAAACAGTCCTCCTACGAGCAGTACTTC,CASSSKQSSYEQYF
TRBJ2-1,.,TRBV5-1,.,TGCGCCAGCAGCTCTGACACTTACAATGAGCAGTTCTTC,CASSSDTYNEQFF
TRBJ1-2,.,TRBV10-3,TRBD1,TGTGCCATCAGTGAGACCTCCGGGACAGATAACTATGGCTACACCTTC,CAISETSGTDNYGYTF
TRBJ1-4,.,TRBV5-1,TRBD1,TGCGCCAGCAGCTTGGACAGGGGATTCAATGAAAAACTGTTTTTT,CASSLDRGFNEKLFF
TRBJ2-1,.,TRBV5-1,.,TGCGCCAGCAGCACCGTGCGGGCGCAGTTCTTC,CASSTVRAQFF
TRBJ2-3,.,TRBV4-3,.,TGCGCCAGCAGCCAAGCCGGCGGGACGGCAGATACGCAGTATTTT,CASSQAGGTADTQYF
TRBJ1-1,.,TRBV23-1,.,TGCGCCAGCAGTCATTGGGACTCCCGAGTGAACACTGAAGCTTTCTTT,CASSHWDSRVNTEAFF
TRBJ1-5,.,TRBV4-2,TRBD1,TGTGCCAGCAGCCCCGACAGGGGTTGGGGCAATCAGCCCCAGCATTTT,CASSPDRGWGNQPQHF
TRBJ2-1,.,TRBV5-1,TRBD1,TGCGCCAGCAGCTTGGGGACAGGGGGGTACAATGAGCAGTTCTTC,CASSLGTGGYNEQFF
TRBJ1-2,.,TRBV9,.,TGTGCCAGCAGCGGGACAGCCCTTAACTATGGCTACACCTTC,CASSGTALNYGYTF
TRBJ2-1,.,TRBV30,TRBD2,TGTGCCTGGACGCCGACTAGCGGGAGGGCCGCTGAGCAGTTCTTC,CAWTPTSGRAAEQFF
TRBJ1-2,.,TRBV19,.,TGTGCCACCCAACAGCGGGTGGGCTATGGCTACACCTTC,CATQQRVGYGYTF